Listed below are T cell receptor beta chains from one sample, sequenced in a study of T cell repertoires in cytomegalovirus infection. Their specific antigens are unknown. One entry per CDR3 protein results from TCRdb running MiXCR on the reads. The top ten hold 48% of the sample, which has 570,000 or so distinct CDR3 sequences, about 39% seen once. Sequences were derived from cultured PBMCs, sampled from culture after CMV antigen stimulation. The receptors come from a human donor in good health (CMV status not recorded). Some clones in this sample may be carry-over from other donors' samples. Each CDR3 is given with its conserved first and last residue. D genes are given only for firm matches. Clone size is not always given. Where it is, it says once, few, many or a class for expanded clones.

abundance	j_gene	v_gene	d_gene	CDR3nt	CDR3aa
.	TRBJ2-7	TRBV28	.	TGTGCCACCCTCCAAGGCGACTACGAGCAGTACTTC	CATLQGDYEQYF
once	TRBJ2-3	TRBV6-8	.	TGTGCCAGCAACATGGACCGCTTAAGCACAGATACGCAGTATTTT	CASNMDRLSTDTQYF
.	TRBJ2-3	TRBV6-6	.	TGTGCCAGCAGTGAGACGGCAGGACTTCCCGGAGATACGCAGTATTTT	CASSETAGLPGDTQYF
once	TRBJ2-6	TRBV6-2/TRBV6-3	TRBD1	TGTGCCAGCACCTCGGACAGGACAGACGTCCTGACTTTC	CASTSDRTDVLTF
few	TRBJ2-1	TRBV7-8	.	TGTGCCAGCAGCTTACAAGGTGGTCCCTCTGAGCAGTTCTTC	CASSLQGGPSEQFF
.	TRBJ1-2	TRBV2	TRBD1	TGTGCCAGCAGTGGGGACAGGGCTGACTATGGCTACACCTTC	CASSGDRADYGYTF
.	TRBJ2-5	TRBV18	.	TGTGCCAGCTCGCCTACAGATAGCCAAGAGACCCAGTACTTC	CASSPTDSQETQYF
.	TRBJ2-3	TRBV28	.	TGTGCCAGCACCCCTCCGGGCACAGATACGCAGTATTTT	CASTPPGTDTQYF
.	TRBJ2-1	TRBV7-4	.	TGTGCCAGCAGCTCCCTTAGGGCAGGGATAAACAATGAGCAGTTCTTC	CASSSLRAGINNEQFF
many	TRBJ2-2	TRBV7-2	.	TGTGCCAGCAGCTCCCAGGCATCGAGCACCGGGGAGCTGTTTTTT	CASSSQASSTGELFF
.	TRBJ2-2	TRBV6-5	.	TGTGCCAGCAGTACGACTGGGAACACCGGGGAGCTGTTTTTT	CASSTTGNTGELFF